The T cell receptor beta chain described here comes from a study of identical twins. A universal primer site was created by template switching, with the cDNA bearing unique molecular identifiers. MiXCR, applied by TCRdb to the 5' RACE reads, yields one record per CDR3 protein. This table has around 670,000 distinct CDR3 sequences, roughly 6% appearing once. The V segment lost 4 bases and the J segment 8 bases; nucleotides outside the gene matches: 10. Germline V gives CDR1 SGHTA, CDR2 FQGNSA. The CDR3 covers 14 residues. This clonotype was seen a handful of times. The rearrangement uses TRBV7-2 and TRBJ1-1; 7 bases are a match to TRBD1. This sequence originates from a man younger than 30 in good health. Sequencing input: naive T cells sorted from blood. The CDR3 here is CASSSKTGYTEAFF. CDR3 DNA: TGTGCCAGCAGCTCCAAGACAGGGTATACCGAAGCTTTCTTT. Filled out from reference TRBV7-2 and TRBJ1-1, the complete variable domain reads GAGVSQSPSNKVTEKGKDVELRCDPISGHTALYWYRQSLGQGLEFLIYFQGNSAPDKSGLPSDRFSAERTGGSVSTLTIQRTQQEDSAVYLCASSSKTGYTEAFFGQGTRLTVV.